Below, 8 T cell receptor beta chains from the same sample are listed, as sequenced in a study of cytomegalovirus exposure and HLA in healthy donors (dated by TCRdb to the late 2010s). Library creation used the immunoSEQ multiplex PCR assay. For the multiplex PCR, a mixture combining 60 forward primers for TCR Vbeta segments and 13 reverse primers for TCR Jbeta segments was used. In TCRdb, the immuneACCESS table is reduced to in-frame sequences with V and J assigned. These tables do not hold every clone; where another copy was compared, an unresolved V gene accounts for under half, and the others remain unexplained. A total of roughly 200,000 clones appear in this sample, around three quarters of them only once. The top ten hold around 0.74% of the sample. Sequencing was performed on PBMCs. The origin of the receptors is a woman in her thirties or forties in good health and CMV-seronegative.

The table lists this clone with a few counts. The DNA of the CDR3 is TGCGCCAGCAGCACCTTACAGGGAAGGAACACTGAAGCTTTCTTT. Encoded protein: CASSTLQGRNTEAFF. V usage is TRBV5-1 and J usage is TRBJ1-1; D is possibly TRBD1 (6 bases). Trimming stripped 4 bases from V and 1 base from J, with 14 bases between. The CDR3 length is 15 residues. CDR1 is SGHRS and CDR2 is YFSETQ in the germline V gene.

Here the CDR3 DNA reads TGCGCCAGCAGCCAAGAGGGCTCCATGGCAGATACGCAGTATTTT. The encoded protein is CASSQEGSMADTQYF. This chain links TRBV4-3 with TRBJ2-3; unclear D gene. This CDR3 has 15 residues. V gave up 0 bases and J gave up 4 bases, with 11 bases separating them. CDR1 and CDR2 from the germline V gene are LGHNA and YSLEER.

V gene TRBV6-5 combines with J gene TRBJ2-1; 7 bases are a match to TRBD2. The CDR3 length is 13 residues. Germline V gene sequence: CDR1 MNHEY, CDR2 SVGAGI. V gave up 0 bases and J gave up 11 bases; unmatched junction bases: 4. CDR3 DNA sequence: TGTGCCAGCAGTTACTCCGGGGACTATCAGCAGTTCTTC. Translated, it gives CASSYSGDYQQFF.

The CDR3 DNA reads TGTGCCAGCTCCGGAAAATCACAGGGAAACGAGCAGTACTTC. Amino acids: CASSGKSQGNEQYF. The rearrangement links TRBV18 to TRBJ2-7; D perhaps matches TRBD1 (6 bases). The germline CDR1 and CDR2 sequences are KGHSH and LQKENI. V was clipped by 6 bases and J by 5 bases, with 17 bases between them. This CDR3 has 14 residues.

The rearrangement joins TRBV5-5 to TRBJ2-7; 10 nucleotides line up with TRBD1. Germline V lookup: CDR1 SGHKS, CDR2 YYEKEE (reference sequence). This CDR3 comprises 16 residues. The V segment lost 2 bases and the J segment 1 base; nucleotides outside the gene matches: 6. In nucleotides, the CDR3 is TGTGCCAGCAGCTTAGGGACAGGGGCCTTTTCCTACGAGCAGTACTTC. Translation: CASSLGTGAFSYEQYF.

The V gene is TRBV7-2, the J gene TRBJ2-1, with D unresolved. This CDR3 contains 11 residues. Germline values: CDR1 SGHTA, CDR2 FQGNSA. V lost 5 bases and J 6 bases, leaving 5 bases between the germline ends. The CDR3 DNA sequence: TGTGCCAGCAGCCCGAGCAATGAGCAGTTCTTC. Protein: CASSPSNEQFF.

This clone was found a few times. The gene calls are TRBV6-4 and TRBJ2-3; 10 positions match TRBD2. CDR1 is MRHNA, CDR2 SNTAGT, per germline. CDR3 length: 17 residues. The V gene end was trimmed by 8 bases and the J gene end by 5 bases; junction bases not matched to a gene: 16. The CDR3 is CASAQRGLAGEVDTQYF. As DNA, the CDR3 is TGTGCCAGCGCCCAGAGGGGGCTAGCGGGAGAAGTAGATACGCAGTATTTT.

The chain links TRBV19 to TRBJ1-5, with 7 bases aligning to TRBD1. V gave up 5 bases and J gave up 7 bases; unmatched junction bases: 8. Germline V gene sequence: CDR1 LNHDA, CDR2 SQIVND (reference sequence). This CDR3 is built from 14 residues. The CDR3: CASSQGVGQQPQHF. The CDR3 DNA sequence: TGTGCCAGTAGTCAGGGGGTGGGTCAACAGCCCCAGCATTTT. Full variable domain (outside the CDR3, taken from reference TRBV19 and TRBJ1-5): DGGITQSPKYLFRKEGQNVTLSCEQNLNHDAMYWYRQDPGQGLRLIYYSQIVNDFQKGDIAEGYSVSREKKESFPLTVTSAQKNPTAFYLCASSQGVGQQPQHFGDGTRLSIL.